This T cell receptor (beta chain) was profiled in a study of blood T cell repertoires in COVID-19 (dated by TCRdb to the early 2020s). Regarding the research as a whole: The collaborator samples originated in the United States, Italy and Spain and spanned the acute and convalescent phases of COVID-19. The dataset comprised deeply sampled blood TCRbeta repertoires from subjects exposed to, actively infected with, or recovered from COVID-19. The material from the prospective study consisted of cDNA or gDNA derived from T cells, B-cell-depleted T cells, or PBMCs. A de-identified subject ID, COVID-19 status, age in years and sex were almost always included in the sample metadata. Where available, HLA class I and class II types were obtained from metadata supplied by the sample provider rather than from assay-based typing. Samples were obtained from the ongoing ImmuneRACE study (first 160 participants) and from 1,200 or so subjects provided by 6 global collaborators. A freely available public database, intended as a resource for researchers studying the immune response to SARS-CoV-2, is where the repertoires were released. Broad study findings and their caveats: Clinical and demographic metadata were provided uncurated, with the amount varying by source and participant.

One collaborating source in Seattle enrolled patients during active infection and followed them longitudinally through the course of disease. The collaborating institutions used their own protocols to collect whole blood in K2EDTA tubes. For TCRbeta analysis, collaborators shipped samples as frozen whole blood, isolated PBMCs, or DNA extracted from either of those sample types. A note on this clone: Its antigen is still unknown. No qualities accompany the bases; no much larger clone lies one base away.

The CDR3 runs 13 residues from the cysteine to the phenylalanine. Kept here is only the CDR3 DNA, which spans 39 bases and is read in frame from base 1. V drops 8 bases and J drops 9 bases, leaving 14 bases in between. Based on the germline V gene, the CDR1 and CDR2 sequences are SGHTA and FQGNSA. The immunoSEQ Assay, a bias-controlled multiplex PCR, was used to amplify TCRbeta CDR3 regions from genomic DNA. In the source study's methods: Nucleated cell counts per sample were estimated from amplification of reference gene primers within the assay. To quantify the absolute abundance of each unique TCRbeta CDR3 rearrangement, sequence reads were collapsed and filtered. For each sample, productive Simpson clonality was calculated by taking the square root of Simpson's diversity index across productive rearrangements. The source is immuneACCESS, and TCRdb retained only in-frame sequences with V and J called. Part of the clones is not carried over; for the studies checked, unresolved V genes explain less than half of this, and the remainder is unexplained. V, J and clone size were drawn from that table, and D and trimming were deduced from the DNA. The sample table shows some 350,000 clones, and more than 80% are seen once. The ten largest clones represent less than 3.5% of the sample.

Specimen: peripheral blood. The sequence came from a woman aged 25 to 39 with COVID-19, enrolled during active disease. The rearranged segments are TRBV7-2 and TRBJ1-6; the D segment cannot be called with confidence. The CDR3 corresponds to CASGLTAGSPLHF. The DNA sequence is as follows: TGTGCCAGCGGACTGACGGCGGGTTCACCCCTCCACTTT.